The rows below give T cell receptor beta chains drawn from one sample of a study of early T cells in non-severe SARS-CoV-2 infection. MiXCR was run by TCRdb on the 5' RACE reads, yielding one entry per CDR3 protein. The sample carries some 60,000 distinct CDR3 sequences, about 9.9% recorded once. Input material: whole blood. The receptors originated from an adult who was a healthcare worker with PCR-confirmed SARS-CoV-2 infection or an uninfected control (not recorded which). The conserved cysteine and the conserved F or W are not part of the CDR3 here.

J gene,V gene,CDR3 protein
TRBJ1-6,TRBV18,ASSPLWGFHSPLH
TRBJ2-3,TRBV27,ASRREGFGDTQY
TRBJ1-2,TRBV9,ASSVGEGTELYGYT
TRBJ1-3,TRBV3-1,ASSQGLRSGNTIY
TRBJ1-1,TRBV7-9,ASSPLGSPEAF
TRBJ1-5,TRBV6-1,ASNGEGFQPQH
TRBJ2-2,TRBV6-4,ASRGGANTGELF
TRBJ2-3,TRBV28,ASSRDPGMGTQY
TRBJ1-1,TRBV6-2/TRBV6-3,ASSYTGTVAEAF
TRBJ1-6,TRBV29-1,SVRGSAYNSPLH
TRBJ1-4,TRBV11-2,ASSLGGQKLF
TRBJ1-1,TRBV7-9,ASSPGPGTEAF